The 29 T cell receptor beta chains in this list originate from one sample, sequenced in a study of yellow fever vaccine responses in identical twins. TCRdb re-called the RT-PCR reads with MiXCR, one entry per CDR3 protein. The repertoire holds 6,000 to 9,000 distinct CDR3 sequences, with roughly 84% as singletons. This specimen consisted of T cells from blood (PBMCs), unsorted or a sorted subset (not recorded which), obtained before or after yellow fever vaccination (not recorded which). The receptors stem from a young woman who received the yellow fever vaccine.

This clonotype has a single count. This sequence joins TRBV11-1 and TRBJ1-1, with D unresolved. This CDR3 region has 15 residues. The V gene lost 1 base and the J gene lost 0 bases, with 9 bases spanning the gap. In germline, CDR1 is SGHAT, CDR2 FQDESV (reference sequence). Here the CDR3 reads CASSLVGGLNTEAFF. In DNA form, the CDR3 reads TGTGCCAGCAGCTTAGTAGGCGGCCTGAACACTGAAGCTTTCTTT.

This clonotype appeared a single time. V and J are TRBV5-1 and TRBJ1-1; no clear D. The CDR3 extends over 15 amino acids. Germline CDR1 and CDR2: SGHRS and YFSETQ. Trimming cost V 4 bases and J 0 bases, with 13 bases left between them. The CDR3 nucleotides are TGCGCCAGCAGCCGGCGTCCGGATATGAACACTGAAGCTTTCTTT. Translating gives CASSRRPDMNTEAFF.

The rearrangement uses TRBV11-1 and TRBJ2-4, with D perhaps TRBD1 or TRBD2 (5 bases each). The CDR3 loop spans 16 amino acids. Germline assignment: CDR1 SGHAT and CDR2 FQDESV (reference sequence). Trimming took off 3 bases at V and 0 bases at J, with 12 bases between the two ends. CDR3 sequence reads: CASSFPSGTAKNIQYF. DNA of the CDR3: TGTGCCAGCAGCTTCCCTTCCGGGACAGCCAAAAACATTCAGTACTTC. The full variable domain, rest sourced from reference TRBV11-1 and TRBJ2-4, is EAEVAQSPRYKITEKSQAVAFWCDPISGHATLYWYRQILGQGPELLVQFQDESVVDDSQLPKDRFSAERLKGVDSTLKIQPAELGDSAMYLCASSFPSGTAKNIQYFGAGTRLSVL.

The rearrangement joins TRBV20-1 to TRBJ1-6, with D uncertain. Per the germline V gene, CDR1 is DFQATT and CDR2 is SNEGSKA (reference sequence). With 6 bases removed from V and 5 bases from J, the gap between germline ends came to 20 bases. The CDR3 is made up of 16 amino acids. CDR3 residues: CSASRLVAFDNSPLHF. CDR3 DNA sequence: TGCAGTGCGAGCCGATTAGTGGCCTTCGATAATTCACCCCTCCACTTT.

The genes are TRBV9 and TRBJ2-5; D is tentatively TRBD1 or TRBD2 (5 bases each). The V end lost 0 bases, the J end lost 7 bases, and 10 bases lay between the germline ends. Per the germline V gene, CDR1 is SGDLS and CDR2 is YYNGEE. The CDR3 is 13 amino acids. The CDR3 bases are TGTGCCAGCAGCGTAGGTGAGGGGAGGACCCAGTACTTC. Protein: CASSVGEGRTQYF.

The chain carries TRBV7-9 and TRBJ2-1; D might be TRBD1 (6 bases). Trimming pared 5 bases from V and 1 base from J, leaving 12 bases between. This CDR3 is built from 15 residues. Germline V gene data show CDR1 as SEHNR and CDR2 as FQNEAQ (reference sequence). The CDR3 here is CASSPGQISYNEQFF. DNA of the CDR3: TGTGCCAGCAGCCCAGGACAGATATCCTACAATGAGCAGTTCTTC.

The rearrangement uses TRBV20-1 and TRBJ2-7; TRBD2 might be the D (6 bases). Germline V gene data show CDR1 as DFQATT and CDR2 as SNEGSKA (reference sequence). This CDR3 contains 15 residues. Trimming cost V 0 bases and J 5 bases, with 17 bases left between them. CDR3 sequence (DNA): TGCAGTGCTAGAGACGCCCAACGACTAGATCACGAGCAGTACTTC. Its translation is CSARDAQRLDHEQYF.

This clonotype has a single count. The chain links TRBV11-2 to TRBJ2-1, with D perhaps being TRBD1 or TRBD2 (5 bases each). The germline CDR1 and CDR2 sequences are SGHAT and FQNNGV. V dropped 6 bases and J dropped 7 bases, with 22 bases sitting between them. The CDR3 has 16 residues. As DNA, the CDR3 is TGTGCCAGCAGTACCTGGACTGCACGGGGCTTAAATGAGCAGTTCTTC. Protein product: CASSTWTARGLNEQFF.

V gene TRBV3-1 combines with J gene TRBJ2-7; 13 positions match TRBD2. V lost 3 bases, J lost 6 bases, and 5 bases stayed unmatched. From germline, CDR1 is LGHDT and CDR2 YNNKEL (reference sequence). The CDR3 contains 15 residues. Here the CDR3 reads CASSHTSGGALEQYF. The CDR3 DNA follows: TGTGCCAGCAGCCATACTAGCGGGGGGGCTCTCGAGCAGTACTTC.

The rearrangement uses TRBV11-3 and TRBJ2-7; tentatively, D is TRBD1 (6 bases). The CDR3 extends over 12 amino acids. Trimming took off 6 bases at V and 2 bases at J, with 8 bases between the two ends. CDR1 and CDR2 from the germline V gene are SGHNT and YENEEA. The CDR3 bases are TGTGCCAGCAGACAGGGCACCTACGAGCAGTACTTC. It is translated as CASRQGTYEQYF.

DNA for the CDR3: TGCAGTGCTAGAGTCCCCTCCAATCAGCCCCAGCATTTT. Protein: CSARVPSNQPQHF. The chain carries TRBV20-1 and TRBJ1-5; D is unclear. Trimming took 1 base from V and 3 from J, leaving 7 bases between them. The CDR3 totals 13 residues. The germline V gene has CDR1 DFQATT and CDR2 SNEGSKA (reference sequence).

This chain connects TRBV2 to TRBJ2-3, with D possibly matching TRBD1 (6 bases). Germline loops: CDR1 SNHLY, CDR2 FYNNEI. This CDR3 contains 16 residues. The V end was cut by 4 bases, the J end by 3 bases, with 17 bases between. The CDR3 protein is CASSVRTALGTDTQYF. The CDR3 region has the DNA TGTGCCAGCAGTGTGCGGACAGCGCTAGGGACAGATACGCAGTATTTT.

The J gene is TRBJ2-1, the V gene TRBV4-2; 9 bases match TRBD2. Per the germline V gene, CDR1 is LGHNA and CDR2 is YNFKEQ. The J segment lost 8 bases and the V segment lost 0 bases, leaving 8 bases of the junction unmatched. This CDR3 comprises 16 residues. CDR3 amino acids: CASSQDRSGSGYEQFF. CDR3 nucleotide sequence: TGTGCCAGCAGCCAAGATCGTAGCGGGAGTGGGTATGAGCAGTTCTTC.

The chain joins TRBV30 to TRBJ1-2; D is unclear. CDR3 length: 15 residues. Germline values: CDR1 GTSNPN, CDR2 SVGIG (reference sequence). V was cut by 1 base and J by 2 bases, with 14 bases left in between. The CDR3: CAWSAGRQANYGYTF. CDR3 sequence (DNA): TGTGCCTGGAGTGCGGGCCGTCAGGCCAACTATGGCTACACCTTC.

In this sample, this clonotype turned up once. The chain joins TRBV18 to TRBJ2-1; 7 nucleotides align to TRBD2. CDR3 length equals 16 residues. The ends lost 4 bases at V and 5 bases at J; junction bases unmatched: 11. Germline V CDR1 and CDR2: KGHSH, LQKENI. As DNA, the CDR3 is TGTGCCAGCTCACGATCAGCGGGAAAGGGTGACAATGAGCAGTTCTTC. The encoded protein is CASSRSAGKGDNEQFF.

This clonotype was seen more than once but under ten times. The chain joins TRBV10-3 to TRBJ1-2, with D hard to call. The CDR3 spans 14 residues. V was cut by 0 bases and J by 8 bases, with 13 bases left in between. CDR1 is ENHRY, CDR2 SYGVKD, per germline. This CDR3 reads CAISESYWSGGYTF. CDR3 nucleotides: TGTGCCATCAGTGAGTCTTACTGGTCCGGGGGCTACACCTTC.

The chain combines TRBV13 with TRBJ2-1, with TRBD1 identical over 8 bases. Germline-derived CDR1 and CDR2 are PRHDT and FYEKMQ (reference sequence). J was trimmed by 7 bases and V by 5 bases; bases with no gene match: 4. The CDR3 totals 13 residues. CDR3 residues: CASSRQGRNEQFF. The CDR3 DNA is TGTGCCAGCAGCCGACAGGGGCGGAATGAGCAGTTCTTC.

This rearrangement joins TRBV9 to TRBJ2-7; D is perhaps TRBD2 (6 bases). Germline V gene data show CDR1 as SGDLS and CDR2 as YYNGEE. This CDR3 has 14 residues. V lost 4 bases, J lost 6 bases, and 17 bases lay in between. CDR3 region: CASSPDYPWGEQYF. In DNA, the CDR3 is TGTGCCAGCAGCCCGGACTACCCATGGGGCGAGCAGTACTTC. The full variable domain, its missing parts supplied by reference TRBV9 and TRBJ2-7, is DSGVTQTPKHLITATGQRVTLRCSPRSGDLSVYWYQQSLDQGLQFLIQYYNGEERAKGNILERFSAQQFPDLHSELNLSSLELGDSALYFCASSPDYPWGEQYFGPGTRLTVT.

The V call is TRBV9, the J call TRBJ2-7; D is unclear. The CDR3 totals 13 residues. CDR1 SGDLS and CDR2 YYNGEE come from the germline V gene. V was clipped by 0 bases and J by 6 bases, with 10 bases between them. CDR3 sequence (DNA): TGTGCCAGCAGCGTAGGGGTAGCTTCCGAGCAGTACTTC. It codes for CASSVGVASEQYF.

This sequence joins TRBV18 and TRBJ1-2; no reliable D call. The CDR3 is 14 residues long. Germline lookup yields CDR1 KGHSH and CDR2 LQKENI. The V end lost 2 bases, the J end lost 1 base, and 8 bases lay between the germline ends. Written as DNA, the CDR3 is TGTGCCAGCTCACCAGGGCGTAATAACTATGGCTACACCTTC. Protein sequence: CASSPGRNNYGYTF.

This clonotype was found once. This rearrangement joins TRBV29-1 to TRBJ2-5; D unclear. Trimming left V 8 bases short and J 5 bases short, with 15 bases between. CDR3 length: 12 amino acids. Germline V gene lookup returns CDR1 SQVTM and CDR2 ANQGSEA. CDR3 coding DNA: TGCAGCCTATCAGGTATCAGCGAGACCCAGTACTTC. Translation gives CSLSGISETQYF.

The chain has TRBV2 and TRBJ1-3; D is undetermined. CDR1 is SNHLY and CDR2 is FYNNEI in the germline V gene. Trimming pared 0 bases from V and 6 bases from J, leaving 9 bases between. The CDR3 is made up of 14 amino acids. In DNA, the CDR3 is TGTGCCAGCAGTGAAGCCAGTTGGACAAACACCATATATTTT. This gives the protein CASSEASWTNTIYF.

CDR3 nucleotide sequence: TGTGCCAGCAGCCCGGGACCGACCACAAAAGTCACGCAGTATTTT. Amino acid sequence: CASSPGPTTKVTQYF. V usage is TRBV11-3 and J usage is TRBJ2-3; D is perhaps TRBD1 or TRBD2 (5 bases each). Looked up from germline, CDR1 is SGHNT and CDR2 is YENEEA. The CDR3 length is 15 residues. V was cut by 5 bases and J by 9 bases, with 21 bases left in between. Using reference TRBV11-3 and TRBJ2-3 for the parts outside the CDR3, the full variable domain is EAGVVQSPRYKIIEKKQPVAFWCNPISGHNTLYWYLQNLGQGPELLIRYENEEAVDDSQLPKDRFSAERLKGVDSTLKIQPAELGDSAVYLCASSPGPTTKVTQYFGPGTRLTVL.

The V gene is TRBV2, the J gene TRBJ2-7; D gene uncertain. This CDR3 has 11 amino acids. Germline V gene data show CDR1 as SNHLY and CDR2 as FYNNEI. Trimming removed 5 bases at V and 6 bases at J, with 8 bases between. The CDR3 loop is CASSRYSEQYF. In DNA, the CDR3 is TGTGCCAGCAGTAGGTACTCCGAGCAGTACTTC.

V is TRBV7-6 and J is TRBJ2-7, with 9 bases matching TRBD2. The CDR3 runs to 13 residues. From germline, CDR1 is SGHVS and CDR2 FNYEAQ. After removal of 3 bases from V and 6 bases from J, the junction contained 3 bases not matched to a gene. The CDR3 coding sequence is TGTGCCAGCAGCTTGGCGGGGGGGTTCGAGCAGTACTTC. Translation gives CASSLAGGFEQYF.

The chain combines TRBV24-1 with TRBJ2-7, with TRBD1 identical over 9 bases. CDR1 KGHDR and CDR2 SFDVKD come from the germline V gene. The CDR3 is 14 amino acids. The trim removed 3 bases at V and 3 bases at J, leaving 2 bases unmatched. The CDR3 reads CATSDPTGGYEQYF. In DNA form, the CDR3 reads TGTGCCACCAGTGATCCGACAGGGGGCTACGAGCAGTACTTC.

The chain has TRBV10-1 and TRBJ2-7; a possible D gene is TRBD2 (6 bases). V dropped 0 bases and J dropped 4 bases, with 22 bases sitting between them. The CDR3 has 18 residues. The V gene's germline CDR1 is WNHNN and CDR2 SYGVQD (reference sequence). This CDR3 reads CASSESVPTSRLLYEQYF. The CDR3 bases are TGCGCCAGCAGTGAGTCGGTTCCGACTAGTCGGCTCCTTTACGAGCAGTACTTC.

The V call is TRBV30, the J call TRBJ2-1; 9 positions agree with TRBD1. The length of the CDR3 is 14 residues. Trimming took 4 bases from V and 12 from J; bases not matched to a gene: 13. In germline, CDR1 is GTSNPN, CDR2 SVGIG (reference sequence). CDR3 DNA: TGTGCCTGGAAAGCCGGGACAGGGACCGGGGGGCAGTTCTTC. It is translated as CAWKAGTGTGGQFF.

The chain has TRBV14 and TRBJ2-1; TRBD2 matches at 11 bases. The germline gives CDR1 SGHDN, CDR2 FVKESK. The V segment lost 2 bases and the J segment 5 bases; nucleotides outside the gene matches: 5. The CDR3 loop spans 16 amino acids. CDR3 sequence reads: CASSQIGTSGHNEQFF. The CDR3 DNA is TGTGCCAGCAGCCAAATCGGGACTAGCGGCCACAATGAGCAGTTCTTC. The whole variable domain, filled in from reference TRBV14 and TRBJ2-1, reads EAGVTQFPSHSVIEKGQTVTLRCDPISGHDNLYWYRRVMGKEIKFLLHFVKESKQDESGMPNNRFLAERTGGTYSTLKVQPAELEDSGVYFCASSQIGTSGHNEQFFGPGTRLTVL.